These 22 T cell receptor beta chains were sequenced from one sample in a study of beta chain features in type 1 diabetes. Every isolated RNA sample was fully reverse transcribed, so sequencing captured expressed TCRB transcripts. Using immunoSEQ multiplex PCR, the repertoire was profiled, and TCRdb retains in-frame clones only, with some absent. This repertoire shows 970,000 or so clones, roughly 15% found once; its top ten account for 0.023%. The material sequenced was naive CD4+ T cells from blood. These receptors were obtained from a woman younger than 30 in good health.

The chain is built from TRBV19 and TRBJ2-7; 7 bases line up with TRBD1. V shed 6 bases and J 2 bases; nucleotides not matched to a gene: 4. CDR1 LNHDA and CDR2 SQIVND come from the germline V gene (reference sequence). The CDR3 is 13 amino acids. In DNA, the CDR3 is TGTGCCAGTAGCGGACAGGCCCCCTACGAGCAGTACTTC. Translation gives CASSGQAPYEQYF.

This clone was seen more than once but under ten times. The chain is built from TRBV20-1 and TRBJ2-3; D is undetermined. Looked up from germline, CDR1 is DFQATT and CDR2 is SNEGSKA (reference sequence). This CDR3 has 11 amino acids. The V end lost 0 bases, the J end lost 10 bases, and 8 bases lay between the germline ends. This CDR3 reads CSARDGEAQYF. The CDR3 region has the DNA TGCAGTGCTAGAGATGGCGAGGCGCAGTATTTT.

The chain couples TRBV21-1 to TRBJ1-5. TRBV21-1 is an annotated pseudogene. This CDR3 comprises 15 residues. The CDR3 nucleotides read TGTGCCAGCAGCAAACTCGGGAGTAGCAATCAGCCCCAGCATTTT. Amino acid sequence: CASSKLGSSNQPQHF.

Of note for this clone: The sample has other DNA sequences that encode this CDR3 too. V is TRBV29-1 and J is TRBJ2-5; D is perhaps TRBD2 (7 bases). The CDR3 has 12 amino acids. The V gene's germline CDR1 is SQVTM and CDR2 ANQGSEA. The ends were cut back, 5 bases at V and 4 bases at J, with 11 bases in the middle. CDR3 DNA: TGCAGCGTTAAAGGGGGGGGAGAGACCCAGTACTTC. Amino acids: CSVKGGGETQYF.

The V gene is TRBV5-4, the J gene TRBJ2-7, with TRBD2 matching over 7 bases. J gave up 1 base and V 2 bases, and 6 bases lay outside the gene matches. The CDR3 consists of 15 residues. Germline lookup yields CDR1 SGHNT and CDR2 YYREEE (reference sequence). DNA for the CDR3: TGTGCCAGCAGCTTAAACCAGCGGGGATCCTACGAGCAGTACTTC. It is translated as CASSLNQRGSYEQYF. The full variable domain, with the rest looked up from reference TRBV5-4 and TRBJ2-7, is ETGVTQSPTHLIKTRGQQVTLRCSSQSGHNTVSWYQQALGQGPQFIFQYYREEENGRGNFPPRFSGLQFPNYSSELNVNALELDDSALYLCASSLNQRGSYEQYFGPGTRLTVT.

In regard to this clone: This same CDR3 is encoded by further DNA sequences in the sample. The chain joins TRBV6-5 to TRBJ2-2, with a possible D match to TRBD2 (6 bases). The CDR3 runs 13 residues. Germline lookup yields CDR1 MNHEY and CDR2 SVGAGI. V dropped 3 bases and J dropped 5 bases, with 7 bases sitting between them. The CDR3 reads CASSYGGTGELFF. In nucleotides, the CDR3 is TGTGCCAGCAGTTATGGGGGGACCGGGGAGCTGTTTTTT.

CDR3 nucleotides: TGTGCCAGCAGTGAATCTTCGGAATCTGGAAACACCATATATTTT. Translated, it gives CASSESSESGNTIYF. The gene calls are TRBV25-1 and TRBJ1-3, with unresolved D. Germline loops: CDR1 MGHDK, CDR2 SYGVNS. The CDR3 runs 15 residues. With 1 base removed from V and 1 base from J, the gap between germline ends came to 8 bases.

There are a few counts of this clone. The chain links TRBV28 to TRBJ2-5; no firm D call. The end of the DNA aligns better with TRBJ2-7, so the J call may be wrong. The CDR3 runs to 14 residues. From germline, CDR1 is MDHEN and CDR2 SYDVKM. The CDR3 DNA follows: TGTGCCAGCAGTCCCCCGGCGGAGCCCTACGAGCAGTACTTC. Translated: CASSPPAEPYEQYF.

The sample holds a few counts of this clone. The CDR3 spells CATLRMSSYNEQFF. The CDR3 bases are TGTGCCACACTGCGGATGAGCTCCTACAATGAGCAGTTCTTC. The chain joins TRBV7-9 to TRBJ2-1, with unresolved D. The CDR3 has 14 residues. The germline V gene has CDR1 SEHNR and CDR2 FQNEAQ (reference sequence). V shed 10 bases and J shed 0 bases, with 13 bases lying between them.

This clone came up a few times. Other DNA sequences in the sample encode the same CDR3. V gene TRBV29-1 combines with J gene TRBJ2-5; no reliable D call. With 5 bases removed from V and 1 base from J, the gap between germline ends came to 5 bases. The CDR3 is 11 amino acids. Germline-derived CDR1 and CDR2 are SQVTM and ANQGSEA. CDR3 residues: CSVRLQETQYF. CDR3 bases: TGCAGCGTTCGCCTCCAAGAGACCCAGTACTTC.

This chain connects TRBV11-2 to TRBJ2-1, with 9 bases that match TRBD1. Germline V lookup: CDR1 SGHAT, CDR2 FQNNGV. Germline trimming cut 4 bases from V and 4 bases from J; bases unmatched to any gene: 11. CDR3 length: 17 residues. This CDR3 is CASSSRAGTGLYNEQFF. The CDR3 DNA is TGTGCCAGCAGCTCGAGAGCCGGGACAGGGTTATACAATGAGCAGTTCTTC.

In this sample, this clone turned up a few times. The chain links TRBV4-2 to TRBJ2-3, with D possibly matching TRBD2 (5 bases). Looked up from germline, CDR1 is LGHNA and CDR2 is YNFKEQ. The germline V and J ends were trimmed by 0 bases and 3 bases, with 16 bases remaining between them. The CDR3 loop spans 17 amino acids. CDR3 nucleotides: TGTGCCAGCAGCCAAGATAAAACGTCCCCGGGGACAGATACGCAGTATTTT. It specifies CASSQDKTSPGTDTQYF.

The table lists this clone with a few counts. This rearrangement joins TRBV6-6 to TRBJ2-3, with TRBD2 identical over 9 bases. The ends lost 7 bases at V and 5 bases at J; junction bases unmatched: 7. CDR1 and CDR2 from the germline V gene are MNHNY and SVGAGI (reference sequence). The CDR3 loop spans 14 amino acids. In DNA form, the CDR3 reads TGTGCCAGCACCCTTAGCGGGAGTGTAGATACGCAGTATTTT. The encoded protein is CASTLSGSVDTQYF.

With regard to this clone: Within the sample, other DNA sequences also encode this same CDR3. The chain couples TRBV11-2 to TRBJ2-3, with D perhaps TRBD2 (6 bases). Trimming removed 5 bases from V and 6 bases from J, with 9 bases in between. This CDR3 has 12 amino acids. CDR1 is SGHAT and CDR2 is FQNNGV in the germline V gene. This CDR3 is CASSPGRDTQYF. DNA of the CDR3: TGTGCCAGCAGCCCTGGGAGGGATACGCAGTATTTT.

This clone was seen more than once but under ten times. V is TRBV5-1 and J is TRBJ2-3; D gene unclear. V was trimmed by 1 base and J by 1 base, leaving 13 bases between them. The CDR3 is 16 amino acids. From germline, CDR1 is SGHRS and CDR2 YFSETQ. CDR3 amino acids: CASSLSWSRGTDTQYF. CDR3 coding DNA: TGCGCCAGCAGCTTGAGTTGGTCCAGAGGCACAGATACGCAGTATTTT.

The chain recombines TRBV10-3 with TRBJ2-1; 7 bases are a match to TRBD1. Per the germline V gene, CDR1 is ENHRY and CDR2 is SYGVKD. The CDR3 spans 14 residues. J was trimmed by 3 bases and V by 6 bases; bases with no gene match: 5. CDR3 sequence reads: CAIRDRADYNEQFF. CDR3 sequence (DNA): TGTGCCATCAGAGACAGGGCGGACTACAATGAGCAGTTCTTC.

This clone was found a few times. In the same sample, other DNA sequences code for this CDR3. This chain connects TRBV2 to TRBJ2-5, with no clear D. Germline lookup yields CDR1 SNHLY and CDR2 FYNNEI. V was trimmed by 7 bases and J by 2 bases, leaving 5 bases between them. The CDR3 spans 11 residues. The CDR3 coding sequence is TGTGCCAGCAATTATCAAGAGACCCAGTACTTC. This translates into CASNYQETQYF. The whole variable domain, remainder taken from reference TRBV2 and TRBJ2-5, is EPEVTQTPSHQVTQMGQEVILRCVPISNHLYFYWYRQILGQKVEFLVSFYNNEISEKSEIFDDQFSVERPDGSNFTLKIRSTKLEDSAMYFCASNYQETQYFGPGTRLLVL.

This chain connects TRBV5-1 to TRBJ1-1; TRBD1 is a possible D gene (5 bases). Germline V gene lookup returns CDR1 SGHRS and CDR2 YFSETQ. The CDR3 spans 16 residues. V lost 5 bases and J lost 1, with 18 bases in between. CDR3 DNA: TGCGCCAGCAGGGTTGCGTACCAGGGCGGGAACACTGAAGCTTTCTTT. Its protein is CASRVAYQGGNTEAFF.

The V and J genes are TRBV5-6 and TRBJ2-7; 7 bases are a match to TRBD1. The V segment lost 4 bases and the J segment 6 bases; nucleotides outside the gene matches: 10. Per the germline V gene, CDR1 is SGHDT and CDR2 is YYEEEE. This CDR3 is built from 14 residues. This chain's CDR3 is CASSSQQGFGEQYF. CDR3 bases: TGTGCCAGCAGCAGCCAACAGGGGTTCGGCGAGCAGTACTTC.

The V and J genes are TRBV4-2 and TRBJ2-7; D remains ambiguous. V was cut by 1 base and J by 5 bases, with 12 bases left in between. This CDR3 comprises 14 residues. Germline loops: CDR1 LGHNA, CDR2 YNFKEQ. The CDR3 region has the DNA TGTGCCAGCAGCCAAGGCGGCCACACGCACGAGCAGTACTTC. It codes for CASSQGGHTHEQYF.

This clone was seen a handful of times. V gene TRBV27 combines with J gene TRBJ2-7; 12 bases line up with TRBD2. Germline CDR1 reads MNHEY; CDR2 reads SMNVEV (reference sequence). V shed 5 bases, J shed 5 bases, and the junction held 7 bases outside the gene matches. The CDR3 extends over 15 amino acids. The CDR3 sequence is CASSRTSGMFNEQYF. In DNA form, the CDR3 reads TGTGCCAGCAGTAGGACTAGCGGGATGTTTAACGAGCAGTACTTC.

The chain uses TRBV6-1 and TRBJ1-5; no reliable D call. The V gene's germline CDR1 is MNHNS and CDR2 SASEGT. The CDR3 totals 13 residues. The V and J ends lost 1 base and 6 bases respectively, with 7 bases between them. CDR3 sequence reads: CASSEEWGQPQHF. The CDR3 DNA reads TGTGCCAGCAGTGAAGAATGGGGTCAGCCCCAGCATTTT.